Listed below are T cell receptor beta chains from one sample, sequenced in a study of T-cell reconstitution after alpha-beta-depleted transplantation in children. TCRdb reprocessed the PCR reads with MiXCR, giving one entry per CDR3 protein. The data hold 700,000 to 950,000 distinct CDR3 sequences, with approximately 15% observed a single time. Material: PBMCs, mostly from graft donor cells, obtained 360 days after TCRalphabeta/CD19-depleted stem cell transplant. These TCRs come from a male patient younger than 18 who had a stem cell transplant for acute lymphoblastic leukemia, so the T cells may come from the graft donor. Both conserved end residues are part of each CDR3. D genes are given only for firm matches. Clone size is given for some rows only: seen once, a few or many times, or a class if the clone is expanded.

size,length,D,J,V,CDR3
-,16,-,TRBJ1-3,TRBV18,CASSPLPVSSGNTIYF
few,14,-,TRBJ2-7,TRBV20-1,CSASIRSISYEQYF
-,12,-,TRBJ2-7,TRBV7-9,CASSFKWDEQYF
few,17,TRBD2,TRBJ2-5,TRBV18,CASSPETSGVYQETQYF
-,13,-,TRBJ2-2,TRBV27,CASRISFTGELFF
once,16,-,TRBJ2-1,TRBV9,CASSVRLDIWYNEQFF
-,18,TRBD2,TRBJ2-1,TRBV3-1,CASSQELAETRSYNEQFF
few,16,TRBD1,TRBJ1-2,TRBV5-1,CASSAQPGTVYYGYTF
few,11,-,TRBJ2-7,TRBV3-1,CASSQQHEQYF
few,15,-,TRBJ2-7,TRBV5-1,CASSLEVGRTYEQYF
few,15,TRBD1,TRBJ1-4,TRBV7-2,CASSFPGGAFEKLFF
-,15,TRBD2,TRBJ2-5,TRBV13,CASSTRTSGRETQYF
few,13,-,TRBJ2-4,TRBV20-1,CSASGPAKNIQYF
few,17,-,TRBJ1-2,TRBV21-1,CASSMSRDREEGYGYTF
-,16,TRBD2,TRBJ2-3,TRBV7-3,CASSLGLAGVLDTQYF
few,19,TRBD1,TRBJ2-7,TRBV29-1,CSVEVSPGTEGRRAYEQYF
-,17,-,TRBJ1-2,TRBV13,CASSLAPATAEYYGYTF
few,14,TRBD2,TRBJ2-5,TRBV10-3,CATRTSGVQETQYF
-,13,-,TRBJ2-7,TRBV21-1,CASSTRNPYEQYF
-,13,-,TRBJ2-7,TRBV7-8,CASAGRAPYEQYF
-,15,-,TRBJ2-2,TRBV5-1,CASSLGGPVTGELFF
-,12,-,TRBJ1-1,TRBV28,CASRVPNTEAFF
few,15,-,TRBJ2-1,TRBV27,CASSRRLVIGGEQFF
-,15,TRBD1,TRBJ1-4,TRBV5-1,CASCQRGTGGEKLFF
few,17,-,TRBJ2-3,TRBV21-1,CASSALTSGRGADTQYF
-,15,-,TRBJ1-2,TRBV3-1,CASSQGSSGYRGYTF
few,14,TRBD1,TRBJ2-3,TRBV29-1,CSVERTGSTDTQYF
many,14,-,TRBJ2-3,TRBV12-3/TRBV12-4,CASSDSSSTDTQYF
-,16,TRBD2,TRBJ2-1,TRBV20-1,CSARLAGDLVLNEQFF
-,16,-,TRBJ2-7,TRBV5-1,CASSWRQETMRYEQYF
-,16,TRBD1,TRBJ2-5,TRBV18,CASSPLGTGVLETQYF
-,15,-,TRBJ2-1,TRBV12-3/TRBV12-4,CASSLTLNSYNEQFF
few,14,TRBD1,TRBJ2-7,TRBV9,CASSASGGIYEQYF
-,12,-,TRBJ2-5,TRBV30,CAWSVQGQTQYF
-,13,TRBD1,TRBJ1-5,TRBV12-3/TRBV12-4,CASSDRGGQPQHF
-,16,-,TRBJ2-4,TRBV7-8,CASSLAGGALKNIQYF
few,14,-,TRBJ1-1,TRBV19,CASTTFGQNTEAFF
once,18,TRBD2,TRBJ2-5,TRBV5-1,CASSFTGTSGRARETQYF
few,13,-,TRBJ2-7,TRBV29-1,CSVVPTAAYEQYF
many,19,TRBD2,TRBJ2-1,TRBV4-2,CASSQVALAGSSSYNEQFF
-,15,TRBD1,TRBJ2-1,TRBV20-1,CSARSRGLSYNEQFF
-,15,-,TRBJ2-2,TRBV12-3/TRBV12-4,CASSFTAENTGELFF
few,13,TRBD2,TRBJ2-3,TRBV29-1,CSVAGGGTDTQYF
many,15,-,TRBJ1-1,TRBV5-1,CASSLGARTNTEAFF
few,15,-,TRBJ2-3,TRBV29-1,CSVVDRWTSTDTQYF
few,12,-,TRBJ2-7,TRBV20-1,CSARKKAYEQYF
few,15,-,TRBJ2-1,TRBV28,CASSLVERMVAEQFF
-,16,-,TRBJ2-5,TRBV5-1,CASSFATQASRETQYF
few,17,TRBD2,TRBJ2-3,TRBV5-1,CASSLAPSGRNTDTQYF
few,15,TRBD2,TRBJ2-7,TRBV14,CASSQAGTRLYEQYF
once,13,TRBD1,TRBJ1-2,TRBV7-8,CAIDQQGAGGYTF
-,12,-,TRBJ2-1,TRBV20-1,CSVTLGNNEQFF
few,15,TRBD2,TRBJ2-2,TRBV5-1,CASSLESGSPGELFF
-,13,TRBD2,TRBJ2-7,TRBV29-1,CSVVGGRLDEQYF
-,18,TRBD1,TRBJ2-4,TRBV24-1,CATSDHPTGLLSKNIQYF